The clone carrying this T cell receptor beta chain was counted a single time. The antigen is undetermined. The sample originates from a study of blood T cells in healthy people across ages. Study results and caveats: Long-lived and aged donors differed, with more naive CD4+ cells and higher diversity in the long-lived.

The V end was cut by 4 bases, the J end by 1 base, with 11 bases between. Germline-derived CDR1 and CDR2 are DFQATT and SNEGSKA (reference sequence). CDR3 length: 14 amino acids. A second PCR, run for about 7 to 12 cycles, used a sample-barcoded 5' primer plus a J-beta primer mix. TCRdb recomputed calls from the 5' RACE reads with MiXCR, one row per CDR3 protein. The sample holds just under 900,000 distinct CDR3 sequences, less than 35% seen once. The chain couples TRBV20-1 to TRBJ2-1, with D possibly matching TRBD2 (6 bases). The source is a woman of 80 years or more in good health. Specimen: blood. CDR3 residues: CSATGDSSYNEQFF. CDR3 coding DNA: TGCAGTGCTACGGGAGACTCGTCCTACAATGAGCAGTTCTTC.